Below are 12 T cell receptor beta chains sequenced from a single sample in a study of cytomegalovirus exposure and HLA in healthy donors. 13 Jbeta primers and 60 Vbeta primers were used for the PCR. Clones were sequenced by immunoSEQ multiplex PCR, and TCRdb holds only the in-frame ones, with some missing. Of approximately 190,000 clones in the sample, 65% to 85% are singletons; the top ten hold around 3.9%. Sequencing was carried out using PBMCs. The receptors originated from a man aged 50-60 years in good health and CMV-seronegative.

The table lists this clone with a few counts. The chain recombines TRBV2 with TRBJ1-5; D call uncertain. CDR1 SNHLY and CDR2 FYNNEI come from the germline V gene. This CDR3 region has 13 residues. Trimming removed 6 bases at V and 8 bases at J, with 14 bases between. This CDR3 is CASRRGGYEPQHF. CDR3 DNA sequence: TGTGCCAGCAGACGCGGCGGGTACGAGCCCCAGCATTTT.

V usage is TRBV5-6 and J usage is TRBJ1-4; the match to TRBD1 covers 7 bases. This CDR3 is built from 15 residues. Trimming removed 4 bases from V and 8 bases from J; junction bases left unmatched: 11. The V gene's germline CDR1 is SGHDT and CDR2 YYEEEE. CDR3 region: CASSPRTGGREKLFF. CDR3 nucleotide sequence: TGTGCCAGCAGCCCCCGGACAGGAGGGCGGGAAAAACTGTTTTTT.

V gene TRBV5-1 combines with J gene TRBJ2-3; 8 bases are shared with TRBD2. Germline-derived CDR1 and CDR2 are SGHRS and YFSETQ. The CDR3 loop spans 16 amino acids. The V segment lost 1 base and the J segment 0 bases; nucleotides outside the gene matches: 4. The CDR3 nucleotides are TGCGCCAGCAGCTTGTCCCCTAGCGGGAGCACAGATACGCAGTATTTT. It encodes CASSLSPSGSTDTQYF.

In DNA, the CDR3 is TGTGCCAGCAGCCTTGGAAACACCATATATTTT. Amino acid sequence: CASSLGNTIYF. V and J are TRBV11-2 and TRBJ1-3; no definite D call. CDR3 length: 11 amino acids. Deletions cut 5 bases from V and 3 bases from J, with 2 bases between. The V gene's germline CDR1 is SGHAT and CDR2 FQNNGV.

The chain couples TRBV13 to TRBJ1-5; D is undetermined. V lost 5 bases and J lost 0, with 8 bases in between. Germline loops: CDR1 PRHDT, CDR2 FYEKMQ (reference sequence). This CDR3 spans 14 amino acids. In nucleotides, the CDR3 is TGTGCCAGCAGCAAGACGGGTAGCAATCAGCCCCAGCATTTT. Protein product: CASSKTGSNQPQHF.

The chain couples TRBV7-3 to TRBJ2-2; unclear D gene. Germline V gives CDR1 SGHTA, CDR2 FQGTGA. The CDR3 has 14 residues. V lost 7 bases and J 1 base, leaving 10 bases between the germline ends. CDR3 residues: CASTRGENTGELFF. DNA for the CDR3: TGTGCCAGCACCCGAGGAGAGAACACCGGGGAGCTGTTTTTT. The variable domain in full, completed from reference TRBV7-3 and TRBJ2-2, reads GAGVSQTPSNKVTEKGKYVELRCDPISGHTALYWYRQSLGQGPEFLIYFQGTGAADDSGLPNDRFFAVRPEGSVSTLKIQRTERGDSAVYLCASTRGENTGELFFGEGSRLTVL.

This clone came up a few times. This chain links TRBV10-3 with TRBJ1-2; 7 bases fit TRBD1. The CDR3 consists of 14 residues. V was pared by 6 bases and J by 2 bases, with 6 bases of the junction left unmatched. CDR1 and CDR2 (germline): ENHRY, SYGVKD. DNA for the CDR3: TGTGCCATCAGACTCCAACAGGGGAACTATGGCTACACCTTC. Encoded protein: CAIRLQQGNYGYTF.

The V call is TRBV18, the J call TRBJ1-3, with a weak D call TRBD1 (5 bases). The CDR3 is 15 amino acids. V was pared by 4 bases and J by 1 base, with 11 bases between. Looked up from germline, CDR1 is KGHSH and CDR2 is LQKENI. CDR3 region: CASSRDQGSGNTIYF. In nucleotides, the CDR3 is TGTGCCAGCTCACGTGACCAGGGTTCTGGAAACACCATATATTTT.

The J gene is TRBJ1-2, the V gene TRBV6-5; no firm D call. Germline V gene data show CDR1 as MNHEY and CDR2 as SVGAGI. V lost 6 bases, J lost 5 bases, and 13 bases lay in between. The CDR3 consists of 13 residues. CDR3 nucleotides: TGTGCCAGCAGACTTCTAAGCGAATATGGCTACACCTTC. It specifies CASRLLSEYGYTF.

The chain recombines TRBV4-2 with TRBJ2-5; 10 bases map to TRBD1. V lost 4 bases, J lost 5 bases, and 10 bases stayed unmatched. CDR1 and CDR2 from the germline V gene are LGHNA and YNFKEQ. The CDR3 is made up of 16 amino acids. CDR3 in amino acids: CASSRPGQGGAETQYF. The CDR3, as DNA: TGTGCCAGCAGCCGGCCAGGACAGGGGGGGGCGGAGACCCAGTACTTC.

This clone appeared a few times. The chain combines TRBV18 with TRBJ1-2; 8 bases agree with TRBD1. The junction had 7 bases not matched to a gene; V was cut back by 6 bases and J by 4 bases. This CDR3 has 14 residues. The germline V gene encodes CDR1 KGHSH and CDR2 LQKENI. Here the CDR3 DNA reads TGTGCCAGCTCTAATACAGGGGGGCTCTATGGCTACACCTTC. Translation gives CASSNTGGLYGYTF. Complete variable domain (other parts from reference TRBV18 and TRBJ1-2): NAGVMQNPRHLVRRRGQEARLRCSPMKGHSHVYWYRQLPEEGLKFMVYLQKENIIDESGMPKERFSAEFPKEGPSILRIQQVVRGDSAAYFCASSNTGGLYGYTFGSGTRLTVV.

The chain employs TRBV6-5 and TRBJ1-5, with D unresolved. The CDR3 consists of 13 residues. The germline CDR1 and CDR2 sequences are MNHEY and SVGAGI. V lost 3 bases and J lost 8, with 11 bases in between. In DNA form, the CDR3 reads TGTGCCAGCAGTTATGAGGGAACAGAGCCCCAGCATTTT. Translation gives CASSYEGTEPQHF.